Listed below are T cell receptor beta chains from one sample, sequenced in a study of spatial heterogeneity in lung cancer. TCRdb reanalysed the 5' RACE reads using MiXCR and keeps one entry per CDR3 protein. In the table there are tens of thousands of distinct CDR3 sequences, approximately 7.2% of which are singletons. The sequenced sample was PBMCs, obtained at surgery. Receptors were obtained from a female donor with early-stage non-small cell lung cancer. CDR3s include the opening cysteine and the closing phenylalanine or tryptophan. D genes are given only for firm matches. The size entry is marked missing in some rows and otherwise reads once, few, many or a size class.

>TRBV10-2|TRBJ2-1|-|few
TGCCAAACTAGGGGAACCTACAATGAGCAGTTCTTC
CQTRGTYNEQFF
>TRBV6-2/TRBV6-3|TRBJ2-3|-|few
TGTGCCAGCAGTGGCCGGGACGCTTATACGCAGTATTTT
CASSGRDAYTQYF
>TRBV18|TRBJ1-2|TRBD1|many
TGTGCCAGCTCGCAGGACAGGACCAACTATGGCTACACCTTC
CASSQDRTNYGYTF
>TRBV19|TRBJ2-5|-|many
TGTGCCACTCGGTATGACCAAGAGACCCAGTACTTC
CATRYDQETQYF
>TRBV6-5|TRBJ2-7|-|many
TGTGCCAGCAGTTATCTGGCCGCGAGCTCCTACGAGCAGTACTTC
CASSYLAASSYEQYF
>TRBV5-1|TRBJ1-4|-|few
TGCGCCAGCAGCCGGGGGACCGCCGATTATGAAAAACTGTTTTTT
CASSRGTADYEKLFF
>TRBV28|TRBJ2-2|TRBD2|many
TGTGCCAGCAGTTTATTCTTTGGCGGGAGGGCCGGGGAGCTGTTTTTT
CASSLFFGGRAGELFF
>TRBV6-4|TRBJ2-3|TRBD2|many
TGTGCCAGCAGTGACTCCGGACTAGCAGATACGCAGTATTTT
CASSDSGLADTQYF
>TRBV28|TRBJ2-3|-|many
TGTGCCAGCAGTCCGGGCGGGTTCGGCCCAGATACGCAGTATTTT
CASSPGGFGPDTQYF
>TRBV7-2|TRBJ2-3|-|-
TGTGCCAGCAGCCTAGACCCCAGGGATACGCAGTATTTT
CASSLDPRDTQYF
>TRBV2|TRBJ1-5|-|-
TGTGCCAGCAGCTCCCCCGGGGGTGGCAATCAGCCCCAGCATTTT
CASSSPGGGNQPQHF
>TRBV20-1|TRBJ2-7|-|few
TGCAGTGCTAGGGGGGACCCCTACGAGCAGTACTTC
CSARGDPYEQYF
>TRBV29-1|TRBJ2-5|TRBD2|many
TGCAGCGTGGTACTAGCGGGAATGACGGAGACCCAGTACTTC
CSVVLAGMTETQYF
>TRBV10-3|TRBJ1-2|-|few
TGTGCCATCAGTGAGTCGAAGAGCTATGGCTACACCTTC
CAISESKSYGYTF
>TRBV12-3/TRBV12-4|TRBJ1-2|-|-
TGTGCCAGCAGTTTAGCGCGGGTAGGCTACACCTTC
CASSLARVGYTF
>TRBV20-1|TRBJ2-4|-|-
TGCAGTGCCCGCGACGGGACAAAGACCAAAAACATTCAGTACTTC
CSARDGTKTKNIQYF
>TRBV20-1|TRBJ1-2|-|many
TGCAGTGCTTCGCCGGGGACTGATTATGGCTACACCTTC
CSASPGTDYGYTF
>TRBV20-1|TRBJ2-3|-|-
TGCAGTGCTCTAGATGGCACAGATACGCAGTATTTT
CSALDGTDTQYF
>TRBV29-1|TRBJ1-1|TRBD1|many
TGCAGCGTTACAGGGGGCGGTGAAGCTTTCTTT
CSVTGGGEAFF
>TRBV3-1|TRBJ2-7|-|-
TGTGCCAGCAGCCAAAACCGACTAACGGGCGAGCAGTACTTC
CASSQNRLTGEQYF
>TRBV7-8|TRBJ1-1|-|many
TGTGCCAGCAGCCCCAGCGTTTTGGGGAGAGCTTTCTTT
CASSPSVLGRAFF
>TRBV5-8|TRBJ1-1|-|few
TGTGCCAGCAGCCCCGTGGCGGGGGTGGGGACTGAAGCTTTCTTT
CASSPVAGVGTEAFF
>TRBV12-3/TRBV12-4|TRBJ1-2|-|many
TGTGCCAGCAGTTTCGAAGGGTTAGGTGGCTACACCTTC
CASSFEGLGGYTF
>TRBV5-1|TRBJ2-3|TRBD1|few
TGCGCCAGCAGCCCTGACAGGGCGGATACGCAGTATTTT
CASSPDRADTQYF
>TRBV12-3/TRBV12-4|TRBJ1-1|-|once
TGTGCCAGCAGTCTCAGACGGAGGGACACTGAAGCTTTCTTT
CASSLRRRDTEAFF
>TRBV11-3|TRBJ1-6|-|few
TGTGCCAGCTCGTTGGGTGCCTATAATTCACCCCTCCACTTT
CASSLGAYNSPLHF
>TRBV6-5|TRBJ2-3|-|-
TGTGCCAGCAGCCCCGACTCTCCTAGCACAGATACGCAGTATTTT
CASSPDSPSTDTQYF
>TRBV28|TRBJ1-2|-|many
TGTGCCGCCCGAAAACCGGGACACGTCTATGGCTACACCTTC
CAARKPGHVYGYTF
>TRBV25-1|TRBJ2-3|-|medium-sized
TGTGCCAGCAGTGAATCGGGAACAGATACGCAGTATTTT
CASSESGTDTQYF
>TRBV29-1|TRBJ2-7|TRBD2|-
TGCAGCGCTAGCGGGACCGTTAGCTCCTACGAGCAGTACTTC
CSASGTVSSYEQYF
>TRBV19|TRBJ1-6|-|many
TGTGCCACAGCGGACGGAGATAATTCACCCCTCCACTTT
CATADGDNSPLHF
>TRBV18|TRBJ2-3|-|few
TGTGCCAGCTCACCACCGGCTAGTGCTAGCACAGATACGCAGTATTTT
CASSPPASASTDTQYF
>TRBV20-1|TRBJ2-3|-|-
TGCAGTGCTAGACCCTACACCCGCGAGACAGATACGCAGTATTTT
CSARPYTRETDTQYF
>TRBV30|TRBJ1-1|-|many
TGTGCCTGGATAAGGCGATATGGGGCGGTGAACACTGAAGCTTTCTTT
CAWIRRYGAVNTEAFF
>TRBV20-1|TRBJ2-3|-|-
TGCAGTGCTAGAGATTTTCAAGCGGAGATATACACAGATACGCAGTATTTT
CSARDFQAEIYTDTQYF
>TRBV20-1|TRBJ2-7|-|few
TGCAGTGCTAGAGATATAGGGTCCGAGCAGTACTTC
CSARDIGSEQYF
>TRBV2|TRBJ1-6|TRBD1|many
TGTGCCAGCAAGGGACAGGCAAATTCACCCCTCCACTTT
CASKGQANSPLHF
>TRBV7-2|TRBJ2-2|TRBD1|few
TGTGCCAGCAGAGGGGGCCCGGCGGCGGGGGAGCTGTTTTTT
CASRGGPAAGELFF
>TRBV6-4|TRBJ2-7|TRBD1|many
TGTGCCAGCAGTGAGGTGGACAGGTGGGAAATTTTATCCTACGAGCAGTACTTC
CASSEVDRWEILSYEQYF
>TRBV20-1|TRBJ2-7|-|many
TGCAGTGCTAGAGATCTTTCACGGGGGGCCTCCTACGAGCAGTACTTC
CSARDLSRGASYEQYF
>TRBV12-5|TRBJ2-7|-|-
TGTGCTAGTGGTTTGCGGGCAGGACCCCTCTACGAGCAGTACTTC
CASGLRAGPLYEQYF
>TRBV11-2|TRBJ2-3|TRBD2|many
TGTGCCAGCAGCTTTGTAGCGGGGGAGAACACAGATACGCAGTATTTT
CASSFVAGENTDTQYF